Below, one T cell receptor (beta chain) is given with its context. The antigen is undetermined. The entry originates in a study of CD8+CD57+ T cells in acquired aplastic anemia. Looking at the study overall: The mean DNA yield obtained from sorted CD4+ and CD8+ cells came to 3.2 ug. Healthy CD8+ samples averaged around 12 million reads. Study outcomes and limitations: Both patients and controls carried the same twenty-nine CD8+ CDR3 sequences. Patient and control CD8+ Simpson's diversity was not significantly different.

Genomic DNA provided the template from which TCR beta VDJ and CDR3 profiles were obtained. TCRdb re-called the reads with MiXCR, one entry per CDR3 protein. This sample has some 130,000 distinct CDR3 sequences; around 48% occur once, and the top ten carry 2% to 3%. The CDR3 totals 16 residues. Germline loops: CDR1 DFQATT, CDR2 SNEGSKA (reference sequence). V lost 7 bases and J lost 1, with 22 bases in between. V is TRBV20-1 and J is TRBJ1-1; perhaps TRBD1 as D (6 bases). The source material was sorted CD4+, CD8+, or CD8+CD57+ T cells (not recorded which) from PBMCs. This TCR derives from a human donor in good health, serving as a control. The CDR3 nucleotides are TGCAGTGGACTAGCGGGGGGCAGGAAGCGGAACACTGAAGCTTTCTTT. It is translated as CSGLAGGRKRNTEAFF.